This is a list of T cell receptor beta chains from one sample in a study of T cells of healthy individuals. Using its own MiXCR run on the 5' RACE reads, TCRdb lists one record per CDR3 protein. In the table there are 50,000 to 55,000 distinct CDR3 sequences, around 15% of which are singletons. The receptors derive from a human donor in good health. CDR3s include the opening cysteine and the closing phenylalanine or tryptophan. Fields, in order: D gene, V gene, clone size, J gene, CDR3 DNA, CDR3 protein. A D gene is named only where the DNA matches it firmly. Where a row states a size, it is once, few, many or the class of an expanded clone; other rows omit it.

.	TRBV2	many	TRBJ2-2	TGTGCCACGGGACTTGACACCGGGGAGCTGTTTTTT	CATGLDTGELFF
.	TRBV29-1	.	TRBJ2-2	TGCAGCGTCCTCGGTTCTAGGGCCGGGGAGCTGTTTTTT	CSVLGSRAGELFF
.	TRBV24-1	.	TRBJ2-1	TGTGCCACCAGTGATCAGTACAATGAGCAGTTCTTC	CATSDQYNEQFF
.	TRBV18	few	TRBJ1-1	TGTGCCAGCTCGCCGACCTCGGACGGCAACACTGAAGCTTTCTTT	CASSPTSDGNTEAFF
TRBD1	TRBV30	many	TRBJ1-2	TGTGCCTGGAGTTTGGACAGGGTGAATGGCTACACCTTC	CAWSLDRVNGYTF
TRBD2	TRBV12-3/TRBV12-4	few	TRBJ2-1	TGTGCCAGCAGCCGATTAGCGGGGGGGCGTTCCTACAATGAGCAGTTCTTC	CASSRLAGGRSYNEQFF
TRBD1	TRBV13	many	TRBJ1-1	TGTGCCAGCAGCCTGAGTACAGGGGGCGAGAACACTGAAGCTTTCTTT	CASSLSTGGENTEAFF
.	TRBV5-4	.	TRBJ2-7	TGTGCCAGCAGCTTGGAGGGCCTCTCCTACGAGCAGTACTTC	CASSLEGLSYEQYF
TRBD1	TRBV5-1	.	TRBJ1-6	TGCGCCAGCAGCGAACAGACAGGGGGTGGGAATTCACCCCTCCACTTT	CASSEQTGGGNSPLHF
TRBD2	TRBV24-1	.	TRBJ2-2	TGTGCCACCAGTGACGTTCGCGGGGGGGCCTCGACCGGGGAGCTGTTTTTT	CATSDVRGGASTGELFF
.	TRBV3-1	many	TRBJ1-1	TGTGCCAGCAGCCCCCTGGGAGAGAACACTGAAGCTTTCTTT	CASSPLGENTEAFF
.	TRBV7-2	many	TRBJ2-2	TGTGCCAGCAGAGCCGGGCGCCGCACATTCACCGGGGAGCTGTTTTTT	CASRAGRRTFTGELFF
.	TRBV7-2	many	TRBJ2-1	TGTGCCAGCAGTCTCCTCCGAAACAATGAGCAGTTCTTC	CASSLLRNNEQFF